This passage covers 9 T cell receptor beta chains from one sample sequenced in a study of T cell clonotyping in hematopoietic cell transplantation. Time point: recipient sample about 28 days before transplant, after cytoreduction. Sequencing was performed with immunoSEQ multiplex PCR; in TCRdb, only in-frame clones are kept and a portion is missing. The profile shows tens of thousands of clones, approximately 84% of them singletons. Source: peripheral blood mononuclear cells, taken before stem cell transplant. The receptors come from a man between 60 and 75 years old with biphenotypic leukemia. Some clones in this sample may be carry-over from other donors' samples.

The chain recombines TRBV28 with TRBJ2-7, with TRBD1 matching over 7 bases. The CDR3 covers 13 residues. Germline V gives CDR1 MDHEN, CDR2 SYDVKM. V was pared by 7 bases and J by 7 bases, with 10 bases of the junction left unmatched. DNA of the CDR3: TGTGCCAGCACTGCCGGGACAGCTTCGGAGCAGTACTTC. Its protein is CASTAGTASEQYF.

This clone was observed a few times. CDR3 DNA: TGTGCCAGCAGTAGGGACAGAAGAGAAGAGACCCAGTACTTC. This translates into CASSRDRREETQYF. The genes are TRBV7-2 and TRBJ2-5, with TRBD1 identical over 7 bases. The CDR3 runs 14 residues. Germline assignment: CDR1 SGHTA and CDR2 FQGNSA. With V trimmed by 6 bases and J by 3 bases, 7 bases remained unmatched.

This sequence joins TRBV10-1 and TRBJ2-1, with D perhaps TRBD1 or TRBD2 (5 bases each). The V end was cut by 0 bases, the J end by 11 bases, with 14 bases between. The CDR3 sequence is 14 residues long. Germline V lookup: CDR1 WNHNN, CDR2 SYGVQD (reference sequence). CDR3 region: CASSESETGLKQFF. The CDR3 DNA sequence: TGCGCCAGCAGTGAGTCGGAGACGGGGCTAAAGCAGTTCTTC.

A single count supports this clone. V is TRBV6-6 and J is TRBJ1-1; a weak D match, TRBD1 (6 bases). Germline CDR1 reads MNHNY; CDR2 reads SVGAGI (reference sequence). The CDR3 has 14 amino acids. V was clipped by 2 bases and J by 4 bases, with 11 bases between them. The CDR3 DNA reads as TGTGCCAGCAGTTACAAGGGGGTCGGCACTGAAGCTTTCTTT. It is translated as CASSYKGVGTEAFF.

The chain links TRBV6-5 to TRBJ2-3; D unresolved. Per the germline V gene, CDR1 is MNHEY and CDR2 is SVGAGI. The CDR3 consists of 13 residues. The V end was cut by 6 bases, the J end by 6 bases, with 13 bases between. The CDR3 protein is CASRVGRADTQYF. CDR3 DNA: TGTGCCAGCAGGGTAGGAAGGGCGGATACGCAGTATTTT.

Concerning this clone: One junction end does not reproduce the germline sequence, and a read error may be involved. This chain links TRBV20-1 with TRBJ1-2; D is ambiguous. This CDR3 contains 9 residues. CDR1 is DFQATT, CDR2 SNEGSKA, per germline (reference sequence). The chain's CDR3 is CSGGGPQDF. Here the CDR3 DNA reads TGCAGTGGGGGAGGACCCCAAGACTTC.

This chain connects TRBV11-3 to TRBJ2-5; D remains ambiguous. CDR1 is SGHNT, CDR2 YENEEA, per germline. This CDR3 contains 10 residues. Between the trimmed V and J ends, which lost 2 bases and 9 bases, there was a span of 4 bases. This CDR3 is CASSLRPQYF. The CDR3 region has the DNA TGTGCCAGCAGCTTAAGACCCCAGTACTTC.

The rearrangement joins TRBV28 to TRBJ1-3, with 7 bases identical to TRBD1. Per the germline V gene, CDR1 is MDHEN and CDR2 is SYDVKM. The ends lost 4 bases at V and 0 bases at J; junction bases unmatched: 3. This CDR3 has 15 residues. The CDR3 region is CASSSGDSSGNTIYF. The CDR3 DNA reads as TGTGCCAGCAGTTCCGGGGACAGCTCTGGAAACACCATATATTTT.

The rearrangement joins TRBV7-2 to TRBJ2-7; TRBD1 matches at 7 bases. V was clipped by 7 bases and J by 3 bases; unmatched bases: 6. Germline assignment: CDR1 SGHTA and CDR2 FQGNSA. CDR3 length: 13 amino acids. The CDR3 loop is CASNIQGIYEQYF. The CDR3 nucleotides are TGTGCCAGCAATATACAGGGGATCTACGAGCAGTACTTC.